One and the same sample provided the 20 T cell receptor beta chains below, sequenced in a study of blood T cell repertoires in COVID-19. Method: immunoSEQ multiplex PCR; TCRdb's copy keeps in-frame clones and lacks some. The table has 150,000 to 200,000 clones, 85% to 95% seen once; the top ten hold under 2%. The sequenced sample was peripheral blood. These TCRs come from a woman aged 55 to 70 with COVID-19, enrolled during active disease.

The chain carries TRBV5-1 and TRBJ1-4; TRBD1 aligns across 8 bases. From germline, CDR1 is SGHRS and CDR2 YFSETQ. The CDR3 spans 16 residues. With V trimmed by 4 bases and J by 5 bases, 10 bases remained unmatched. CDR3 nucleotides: TGCGCCAGCAGCCCAACCCCGGGACAGGCGAATGAAAAACTGTTTTTT. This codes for CASSPTPGQANEKLFF.

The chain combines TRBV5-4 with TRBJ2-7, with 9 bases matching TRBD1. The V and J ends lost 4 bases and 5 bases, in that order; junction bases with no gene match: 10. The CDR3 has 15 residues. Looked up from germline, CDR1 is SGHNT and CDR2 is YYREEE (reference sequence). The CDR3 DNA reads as TGTGCCAGCAGCCCGGGACAGGGAGGGTTTGACGAGCAGTACTTC. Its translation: CASSPGQGGFDEQYF.

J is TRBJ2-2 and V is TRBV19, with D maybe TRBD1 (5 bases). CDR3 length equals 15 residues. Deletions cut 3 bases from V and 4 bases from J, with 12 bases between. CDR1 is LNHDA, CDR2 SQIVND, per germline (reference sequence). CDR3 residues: CASSIQGVGTGELFF. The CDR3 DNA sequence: TGTGCCAGTAGTATTCAAGGGGTAGGCACCGGGGAGCTGTTTTTT.

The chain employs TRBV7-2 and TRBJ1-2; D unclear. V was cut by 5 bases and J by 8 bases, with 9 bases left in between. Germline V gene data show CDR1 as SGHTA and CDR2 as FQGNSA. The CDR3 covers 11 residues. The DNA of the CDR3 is TGTGCCAGCAGCCAAGACGGGGGCTACACCTTC. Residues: CASSQDGGYTF. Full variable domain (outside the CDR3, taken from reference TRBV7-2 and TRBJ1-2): GAGVSQSPSNKVTEKGKDVELRCDPISGHTALYWYRQSLGQGLEFLIYFQGNSAPDKSGLPSDRFSAERTGGSVSTLTIQRTQQEDSAVYLCASSQDGGYTFGSGTRLTVV.

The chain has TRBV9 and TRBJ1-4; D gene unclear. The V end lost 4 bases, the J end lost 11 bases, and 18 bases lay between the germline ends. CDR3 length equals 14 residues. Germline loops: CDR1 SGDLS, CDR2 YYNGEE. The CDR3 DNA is TGTGCCAGCAGCCTAGGGAGGAGGGAAGAGAAACTGTTTTTT. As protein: CASSLGRREEKLFF.

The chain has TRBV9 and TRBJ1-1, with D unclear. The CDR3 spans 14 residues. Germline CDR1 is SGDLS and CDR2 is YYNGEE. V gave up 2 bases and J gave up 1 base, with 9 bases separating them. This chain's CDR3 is CASSVELENTEAFF. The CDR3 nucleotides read TGTGCCAGCAGCGTGGAGCTGGAGAACACTGAAGCTTTCTTT.

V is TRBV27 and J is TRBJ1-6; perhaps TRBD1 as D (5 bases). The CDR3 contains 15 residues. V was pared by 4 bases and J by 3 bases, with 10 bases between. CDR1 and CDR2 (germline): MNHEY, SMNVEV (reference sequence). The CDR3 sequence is CASSSMGLYNSPLHF. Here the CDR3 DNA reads TGTGCCAGCAGTTCCATGGGGCTCTATAATTCACCCCTCCACTTT.

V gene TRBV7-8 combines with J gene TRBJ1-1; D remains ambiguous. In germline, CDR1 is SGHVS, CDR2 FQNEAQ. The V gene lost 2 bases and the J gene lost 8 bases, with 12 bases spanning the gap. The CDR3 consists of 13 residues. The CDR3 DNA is TGTGCCAGCAGCTTAAGTACTGGAGGGGAAGCTTTCTTT. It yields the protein CASSLSTGGEAFF.

The CDR3 bases are TGTGCCAGCTCACCCCTCCGGTTGTCGGACTATGGCTACACCTTC. Translated, it gives CASSPLRLSDYGYTF. The V and J genes are TRBV18 and TRBJ1-2; no firm D call. Per germline, CDR1 KGHSH and CDR2 LQKENI. V was trimmed by 3 bases and J by 3 bases, leaving 14 bases between them. CDR3 length equals 15 residues.

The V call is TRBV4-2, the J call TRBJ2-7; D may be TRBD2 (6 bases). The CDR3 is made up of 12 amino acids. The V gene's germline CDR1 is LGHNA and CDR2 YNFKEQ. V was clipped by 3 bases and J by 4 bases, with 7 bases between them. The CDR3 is CASSQGGYEQYF. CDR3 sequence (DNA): TGTGCCAGCAGCCAGGGGGGTTACGAGCAGTACTTC.

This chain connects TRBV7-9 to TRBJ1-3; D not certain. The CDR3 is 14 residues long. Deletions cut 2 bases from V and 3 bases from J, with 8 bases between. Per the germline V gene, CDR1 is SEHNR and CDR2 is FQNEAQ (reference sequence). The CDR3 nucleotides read TGTGCCAGCAGCTTATCTGTCAGTGGAAACACCATATATTTT. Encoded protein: CASSLSVSGNTIYF.

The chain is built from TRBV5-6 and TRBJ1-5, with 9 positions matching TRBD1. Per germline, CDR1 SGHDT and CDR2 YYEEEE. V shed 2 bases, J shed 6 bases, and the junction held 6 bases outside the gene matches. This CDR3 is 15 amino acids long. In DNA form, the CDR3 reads TGTGCCAGCAGCTTTGGACAGGGGTACGGTCAGCCCCAGCATTTT. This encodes CASSFGQGYGQPQHF.

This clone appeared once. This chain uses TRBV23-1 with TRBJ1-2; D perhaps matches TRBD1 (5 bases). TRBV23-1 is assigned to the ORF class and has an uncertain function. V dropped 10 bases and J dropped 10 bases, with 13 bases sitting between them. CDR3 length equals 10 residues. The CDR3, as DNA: TGCGCCACCCTGGGGGGTCCCTACACCTTC. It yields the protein CATLGGPYTF.

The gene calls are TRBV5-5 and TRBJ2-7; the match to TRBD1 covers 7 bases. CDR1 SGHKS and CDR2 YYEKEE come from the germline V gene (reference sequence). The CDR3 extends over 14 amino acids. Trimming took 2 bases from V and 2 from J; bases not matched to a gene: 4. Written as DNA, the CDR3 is TGTGCCAGCAGCTTTAGTCAGGGGGCCTACGAGCAGTACTTC. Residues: CASSFSQGAYEQYF.

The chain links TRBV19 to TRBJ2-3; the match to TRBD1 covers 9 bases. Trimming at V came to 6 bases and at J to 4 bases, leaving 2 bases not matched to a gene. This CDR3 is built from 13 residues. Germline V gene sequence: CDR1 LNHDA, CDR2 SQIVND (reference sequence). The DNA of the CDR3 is TGTGCCAGTAGGGACAGGGGAGCAGATACGCAGTATTTT. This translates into CASRDRGADTQYF.

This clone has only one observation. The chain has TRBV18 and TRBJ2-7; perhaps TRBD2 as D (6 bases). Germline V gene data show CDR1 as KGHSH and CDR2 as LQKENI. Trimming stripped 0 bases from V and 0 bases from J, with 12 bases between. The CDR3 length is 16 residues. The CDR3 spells CASSPPNRGSSYEQYF. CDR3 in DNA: TGTGCCAGCTCACCACCGAATCGGGGGTCCTCCTACGAGCAGTACTTC.

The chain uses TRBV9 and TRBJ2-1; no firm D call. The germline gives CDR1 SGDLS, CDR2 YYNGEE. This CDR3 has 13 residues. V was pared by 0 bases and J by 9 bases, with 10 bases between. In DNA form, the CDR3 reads TGTGCCAGCAGCGTAGGCGAGTCCGGTGAGCAGTTCTTC. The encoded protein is CASSVGESGEQFF.

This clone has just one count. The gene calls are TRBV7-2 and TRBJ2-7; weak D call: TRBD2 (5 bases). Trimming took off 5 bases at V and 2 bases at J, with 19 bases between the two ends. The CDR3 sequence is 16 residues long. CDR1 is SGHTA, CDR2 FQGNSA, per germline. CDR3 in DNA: TGTGCCAGCAGCACCGGACTCCCCAGAACCGCCTACGAGCAGTACTTC. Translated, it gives CASSTGLPRTAYEQYF.

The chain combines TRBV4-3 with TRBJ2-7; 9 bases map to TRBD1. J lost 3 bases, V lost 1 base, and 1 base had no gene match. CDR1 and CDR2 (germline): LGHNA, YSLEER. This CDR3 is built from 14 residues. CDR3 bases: TGCGCCAGCAGCCAAGGGACAGGGGTCTACGAGCAGTACTTC. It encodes CASSQGTGVYEQYF.

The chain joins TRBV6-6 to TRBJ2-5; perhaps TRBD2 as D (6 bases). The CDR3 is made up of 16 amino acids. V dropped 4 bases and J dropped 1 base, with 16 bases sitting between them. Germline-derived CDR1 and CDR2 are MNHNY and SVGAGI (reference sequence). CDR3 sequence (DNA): TGTGCCAGCAGTTCTGGGACTCACGAATTCCAAGAGACCCAGTACTTC. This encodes CASSSGTHEFQETQYF.